These T cell receptor beta chains were read from a single sample in a study of cytomegalovirus exposure and HLA in healthy donors. Libraries were prepared by immunoSEQ multiplex PCR; TCRdb keeps only in-frame clonotypes and omits some of them. The sample table includes roughly 120,000 clones. The sequenced sample consisted of PBMCs. These receptors came from a man aged 18 to 29 in good health and CMV-seronegative. Each CDR3 is given with its conserved first and last residue. D genes are given only for firm matches.

TRBJ2-2,TRBV12-5,TRBD2,CASGFQRGGSGELFF,TGTGCTAGTGGTTTCCAGCGGGGCGGCTCCGGGGAGCTGTTTTTT
TRBJ1-1,TRBV28,TRBD1,CASSLGGQGGLNTEAFF,TGTGCCAGCAGTTTGGGGGGACAGGGAGGGTTGAACACTGAAGCTTTCTTT
TRBJ2-7,TRBV7-9,TRBD1,CASSSTGGARTYEQYF,TGTGCCAGCAGCTCAACAGGGGGCGCGAGGACCTACGAGCAGTACTTC
TRBJ1-5,TRBV7-6,.,CASSLAEENQPQHF,TGTGCCAGCAGCTTAGCAGAGGAGAATCAGCCCCAGCATTTT
TRBJ2-2,TRBV9,.,CASSVQRAGAVNTGELFF,TGTGCCAGCAGCGTCCAGCGGGCTGGGGCGGTGAACACCGGGGAGCTGTTTTTT
TRBJ2-7,TRBV2,.,CASSESFGDEQYF,TGTGCCAGCAGTGAGTCTTTCGGGGACGAGCAGTACTTC
TRBJ1-1,TRBV29-1,.,CSVEKWANTEAFF,TGCAGCGTTGAGAAGTGGGCCAACACTGAAGCTTTCTTT
TRBJ2-7,TRBV5-4,.,CASSLQGTFGEQYF,TGTGCCAGCAGCCTACAGGGGACTTTTGGGGAGCAGTACTTC
TRBJ2-6,TRBV5-8,TRBD1,CALWVWTGASYSGANVLTF,TGTGCCCTTTGGGTCTGGACAGGGGCCTCTTACTCTGGGGCCAACGTCCTGACTTTC
TRBJ2-3,TRBV5-6,TRBD2,CASSLVGLAGGPEDTQYF,TGTGCCAGCAGCTTGGTGGGACTAGCGGGGGGGCCGGAAGATACGCAGTATTTT
TRBJ2-7,TRBV6-1,TRBD1,CASSWDRGQNEQYF,TGTGCCAGCAGTTGGGACAGGGGGCAGAACGAGCAGTACTTC
TRBJ2-7,TRBV10-3,TRBD2,CAMGTSGSYEQYF,TGTGCCATGGGGACTAGCGGGAGTTACGAGCAGTACTTC
TRBJ1-2,TRBV19,TRBD1,CASSIWDSVLF,TGTGCCAGTAGTATATGGGACAGCGTACTCTTC
TRBJ2-3,TRBV6-4,TRBD2,CASSVGLAGGDTQYF,TGTGCCAGCAGTGTTGGACTAGCGGGGGGAGATACGCAGTATTTT
TRBJ2-7,TRBV18,TRBD2,CASSRRLAGDTEQYF,TGTGCCAGCTCCCGACGACTAGCGGGAGATACCGAGCAGTACTTC
TRBJ1-4,TRBV7-9,.,CASSLRGGRTNEKLFF,TGTGCCAGCAGCTTACGGGGGGGTCGAACTAATGAAAAACTGTTTTTT
TRBJ1-1,TRBV29-1,.,CSVEGGAFF,TGCAGCGTTGAAGGGGGCGCTTTCTTT
TRBJ2-3,TRBV11-2,.,CASSLGTGGTDTQYF,TGTGCCAGCAGCTTAGGAACCGGCGGGACAGATACGCAGTATTTT
TRBJ2-7,TRBV7-9,TRBD2,CASGLAGGHEQYF,TGTGCCAGCGGCCTGGCGGGAGGCCACGAGCAGTACTTC
TRBJ1-1,TRBV5-1,.,CASSLEGALTEAFF,TGCGCCAGCAGCTTGGAAGGGGCGCTTACTGAAGCTTTCTTT
TRBJ1-4,TRBV5-5,TRBD1,CASSHLPGTGYEKLFF,TGTGCCAGCAGCCATCTCCCCGGGACAGGGTATGAAAAACTGTTTTTT
TRBJ1-6,TRBV25-1,.,CASSDSRGGAGENSPLHF,TGTGCCAGCAGTGACTCCCGCGGGGGGGCAGGAGAAAATTCACCCCTCCACTTT
TRBJ2-1,TRBV10-2,TRBD2,CASRDPGTSGGEQFF,TGCGCCAGCAGAGACCCCGGGACTAGCGGGGGTGAGCAGTTCTTC
TRBJ2-7,TRBV27,TRBD1,CASREDAQGASYEQYF,TGTGCCAGCAGGGAGGATGCACAGGGGGCATCCTACGAGCAGTACTTC
TRBJ1-1,TRBV5-4,TRBD1,CASSHGQGALRGTEAFF,TGTGCCAGCAGCCACGGACAGGGGGCGTTGAGAGGCACTGAAGCTTTCTTT
TRBJ2-1,TRBV27,.,CASYDSRRGQFF,TGTGCCAGCTACGACAGCCGGAGAGGGCAGTTCTTC
TRBJ1-2,TRBV7-3,.,CASSLTYEGSHGYTF,TGTGCCAGCAGCTTAACCTATGAGGGCAGCCATGGCTACACCTTC
TRBJ1-1,TRBV7-2,.,CASSFRPGQEAEAFF,TGTGCCAGCAGCTTCCGACCCGGACAAGAAGCTGAAGCTTTCTTT
TRBJ1-1,TRBV27,.,CASSDRNTEAFF,TGTGCCAGCAGTGATAGAAACACTGAAGCTTTCTTT
TRBJ2-1,TRBV5-8,TRBD2,CASSFGSGSKNEQFF,TGTGCCAGCAGCTTTGGTAGCGGGAGTAAAAATGAGCAGTTCTTC
TRBJ1-3,TRBV5-4,.,CASGTNHTIYF,TGTGCCAGCGGAACTAATCACACCATATATTTT
TRBJ1-2,TRBV4-2,.,CALSVTDHGYTF,TGTGCCCTCTCGGTGACAGACCATGGCTACACCTTC
TRBJ1-1,TRBV2,.,CASAPGRNTEAFF,TGTGCCAGCGCTCCGGGGAGAAACACTGAAGCTTTCTTT
TRBJ1-2,TRBV14,.,CASSPGETANYGYTF,TGTGCCAGCAGCCCCGGCGAGACAGCTAACTATGGCTACACCTTC
TRBJ2-7,TRBV19,.,CASSQGIYEQYF,TGTGCCAGTAGCCAGGGCATCTACGAGCAGTACTTC
TRBJ2-2,TRBV6-6,.,CASSYQFNTGELFF,TGTGCCAGCAGTTATCAGTTTAACACCGGGGAGCTGTTTTTT